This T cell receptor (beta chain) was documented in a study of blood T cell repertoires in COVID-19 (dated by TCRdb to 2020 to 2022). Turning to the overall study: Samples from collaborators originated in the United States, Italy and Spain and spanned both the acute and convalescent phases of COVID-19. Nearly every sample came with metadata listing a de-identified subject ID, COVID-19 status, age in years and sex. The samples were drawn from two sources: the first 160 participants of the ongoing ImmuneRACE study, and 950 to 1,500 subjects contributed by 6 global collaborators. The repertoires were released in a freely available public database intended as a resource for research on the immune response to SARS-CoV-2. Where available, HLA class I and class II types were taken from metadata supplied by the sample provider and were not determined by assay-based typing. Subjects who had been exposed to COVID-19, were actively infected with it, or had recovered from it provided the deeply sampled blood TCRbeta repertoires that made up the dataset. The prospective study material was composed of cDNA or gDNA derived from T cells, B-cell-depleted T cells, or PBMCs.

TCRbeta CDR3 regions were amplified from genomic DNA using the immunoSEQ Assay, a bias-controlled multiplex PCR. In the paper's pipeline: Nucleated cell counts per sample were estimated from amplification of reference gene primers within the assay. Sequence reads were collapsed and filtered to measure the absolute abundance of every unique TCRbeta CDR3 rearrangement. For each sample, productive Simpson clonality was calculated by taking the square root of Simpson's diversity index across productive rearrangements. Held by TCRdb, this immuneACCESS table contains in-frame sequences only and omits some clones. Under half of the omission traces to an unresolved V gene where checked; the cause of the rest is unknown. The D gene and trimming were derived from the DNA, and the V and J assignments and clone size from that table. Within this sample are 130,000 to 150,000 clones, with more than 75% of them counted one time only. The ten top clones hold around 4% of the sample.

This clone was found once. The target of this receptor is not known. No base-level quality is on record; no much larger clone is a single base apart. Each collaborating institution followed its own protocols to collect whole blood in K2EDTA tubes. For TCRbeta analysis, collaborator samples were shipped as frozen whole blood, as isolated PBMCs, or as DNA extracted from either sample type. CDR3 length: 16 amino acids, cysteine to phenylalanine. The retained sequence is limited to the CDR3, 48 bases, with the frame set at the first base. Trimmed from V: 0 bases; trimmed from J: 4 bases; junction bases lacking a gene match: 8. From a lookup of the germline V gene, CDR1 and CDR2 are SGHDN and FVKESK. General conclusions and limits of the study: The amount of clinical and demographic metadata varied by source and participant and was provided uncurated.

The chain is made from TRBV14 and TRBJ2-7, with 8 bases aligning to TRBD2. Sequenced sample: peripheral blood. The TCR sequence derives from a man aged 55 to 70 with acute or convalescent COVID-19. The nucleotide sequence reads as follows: TGTGCCAGCAGCCAAGATCGGGGTAGCGGGGCTTACGAGCAGTACTTC. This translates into CASSQDRGSGAYEQYF.